This T cell receptor beta chain was found in a study of OX40 agonist ivuxolimab in advanced cancers. Study context: The dose-escalation group included hepatocellular carcinoma, melanoma, renal cell carcinoma and head and neck cancer.

General observations from the study: At 0.1 to 3.0 mg/kg, CD4+ and CD8+ blood T cells expanded clonally by week 6.

Exclusion of a patient followed from autoimmune disease history or systemic immunosuppression. Drawing of blood for sampling happened at baseline, at cycle 4 day 1, and at cycle 7 day 1. With 0 bases removed from V and 4 bases from J, the gap between germline ends came to 4 bases. The CDR3 extends over 13 amino acids. CDR1 and CDR2 (germline): MNHNY, SVGAGI (reference sequence). A word on this clone: Its target is unknown.

Repertoires were generated with immunoSEQ multiplex PCR, while TCRdb's copy carries only in-frame clones and drops some. Altogether under 20,000 clones are present, more than 80% being singletons, with the ten largest covering 26%. J is TRBJ1-3 and V is TRBV6-6; D unresolved. The sequence was collected from an adult with an advanced solid tumor such as melanoma, head and neck, liver or kidney cancer. The material sequenced was CD4+ or CD8+ T cells sorted from blood, taken in a trial of the OX40 agonist ivuxolimab. CDR3 sequence: CASSYSRGNTIYF. CDR3 DNA: TGTGCCAGCAGTTACTCACGGGGAAACACCATATATTTT.